This TCR beta chain was retrieved from a study of vaccination effects on CD4 cells after COVID-19. Within the ViraFEST assay, antigen-specific CD4+ T cells underwent expansion with viral peptide pools prior to sequencing. A roughly ten-day culture period preceded the isolation of CD4+ T cells. PCR-confirmed SARS-CoV-2 infection occurred in the person between March and December 2020. Each culture well received over 1.5 million PBMC. These cells were then cultured in IMDM with 9 to 10 IU/ml IL-2 and roughly 10 ug/ml peptides. It was on days 3 and 7 that half the medium was replaced with IL-2 medium. Findings and caveats of the study: In people who had recovered, most post-vaccine spike-reactive clones were new vaccine-induced clones.

The CDR3 consists of 15 residues. From germline, CDR1 is KGHSH and CDR2 LQKENI. V lost 3 bases, J lost 7 bases, and 13 bases lay in between. This clone was counted a few times. Its antigen is unidentified. Profiling relied on immunoSEQ multiplex PCR, and the TCRdb table lists in-frame clones only, not all of them. The sample lists roughly 30,000 clones; approximately 72% were seen once. The sequencing here drew on CD4+ T cells from PBMCs cultured with a peptide pool, taken before COVID-19 vaccination. The chain recombines TRBV18 with TRBJ1-6, with D possibly TRBD1 on 6 matching bases. This TCR came from a human donor who had a prior SARS-CoV-2 infection. CDR3 residues: CASSPNTGTNSPLHF. The CDR3 DNA reads TGTGCCAGCTCACCTAATACAGGGACCAATTCACCCCTCCACTTT.